These T cell receptor beta chains were read from a single sample in a study of shared T cell receptors in the human thymus. Using immunoSEQ multiplex PCR, the repertoire was profiled, and TCRdb retains in-frame clones only, with some absent. The data hold hundreds of thousands of clones, with 85% to 90% observed a single time. The same data also went into a second study, on human thymus T cells.

Sequencing was performed on thymocytes. Source of these receptors: a boy less than two years old with a congenital heart defect. The CDR3 runs from the conserved cysteine through the conserved F or W. The D gene is left open where the match is weak. Clone sizes are given selectively: once, few, many, or a class where the clone is expanded.

TRBV7-2	TRBD2	-	TRBJ2-7	TGTGCCAGCAGCCCTTCGGGACTAGCGAATTACGAGCAGTACTTC	CASSPSGLANYEQYF
TRBV7-9	TRBD1	-	TRBJ2-7	TGTGCCAGCAGCCACGACCGGGACAGCACCCGCTACGAGCAGTACTTC	CASSHDRDSTRYEQYF
TRBV5-6	-	-	TRBJ1-2	TGTGCCAGCAGCCCAGGGCGGTCGGATGGCTACACCTTC	CASSPGRSDGYTF
TRBV7-9	-	-	TRBJ1-1	TGTGCCAGCAGCTTAGTCGATAACAGGGTCCTGAACACTGAAGCTTTCTTT	CASSLVDNRVLNTEAFF
TRBV7-2	-	-	TRBJ2-7	TGTGCCAGCAGCTTTCTGACAGGCCCCTGGGTTGGGGAGCAGTACTTC	CASSFLTGPWVGEQYF
TRBV4-3	TRBD2	-	TRBJ2-1	TGCGCCAGCAGCCACCGAGAGCGGGAGGGCCCTCACAACAATGAGCAGTTCTTC	CASSHREREGPHNNEQFF
TRBV7-2	-	once	TRBJ2-7	TGTGCCAGCAGCTTATCAGGAACAGGCCTCTCCTACGAGCAGTACTTC	CASSLSGTGLSYEQYF
TRBV6-5	TRBD1	-	TRBJ1-5	TGTGCCAGCAGTCGGGGGGACAGGAGCAATCAGCCCCAGCATTTT	CASSRGDRSNQPQHF
TRBV7-6	-	few	TRBJ1-1	TGTGCCAGCAGCTTAGGGTCCAGGGGCACTGAAGCTTTCTTT	CASSLGSRGTEAFF
TRBV28	TRBD2	-	TRBJ2-7	TGTGCCAGCAGTGGTAGCGGGAGGCGCGAGCAGTACTTC	CASSGSGRREQYF
TRBV7-8	TRBD1	-	TRBJ1-2	TGTGCCAGCAGCCCGATCCCGGGACAGGGCCTGTATGGCTACACCTTC	CASSPIPGQGLYGYTF
TRBV14	-	-	TRBJ2-3	TGTGCCAGCAGCCAAGAGGTTGCGGGGACAGATACGCAGTATTTT	CASSQEVAGTDTQYF
TRBV4-3	-	once	TRBJ2-5	TGCGCCAGCAGCCAACCACAGGGACCGCTAGAGACCCAGTACTTC	CASSQPQGPLETQYF
TRBV7-2	-	-	TRBJ1-1	TGTGCCAGCGAAGATTGGGGCAGGAACACTGAAGCTTTCTTT	CASEDWGRNTEAFF
TRBV11-2	-	-	TRBJ2-7	TGTGCCAGCAGCCGCGCCCACGCCCGAGGATCCTACGAGCAGTACTTC	CASSRAHARGSYEQYF
TRBV4-3	TRBD1	-	TRBJ2-5	TGCGCCAGCACCCGCCAAAGGTCAGGGGGAGAAGAGACCCAGTACTTC	CASTRQRSGGEETQYF
TRBV6-5	-	-	TRBJ1-5	TGTGCCAGCAGAAGGGGCAGGGCGGCAAGTCAGCCCCAGCATTTT	CASRRGRAASQPQHF
TRBV7-9	-	-	TRBJ2-7	TGTGCCAGCAGCTCCCCCCGCGCCCCGAGGCAGTACTTC	CASSSPRAPRQYF
TRBV27	-	once	TRBJ2-3	TGTGCCAGCAGTCCGGGACTTCCCACAGATACGCAGTATTTT	CASSPGLPTDTQYF
TRBV7-7	-	-	TRBJ2-7	TGTGCTAGCAGCCCCCTCCCGACGGGAATTTCTTACGAGCAGTACTTC	CASSPLPTGISYEQYF
TRBV15	-	-	TRBJ1-4	TGTGCCACCAGCAGTTTCTCACATTCCCAAAAACTGTTTTTT	CATSSFSHSQKLFF
TRBV5-8	-	once	TRBJ2-4	TGTGCCAGCACCCTTCCTCCTAACATTCAGTACTTC	CASTLPPNIQYF
TRBV30	TRBD2	-	TRBJ2-5	TGTGCCTGGAGATCCGGGACTAGCGGCATGGGGGGTAGGACCCAGTACTTC	CAWRSGTSGMGGRTQYF
TRBV10-3	TRBD1	-	TRBJ1-2	TGTGCCATCAGGGGGACAGGGACCTACGGCTACACCTTC	CAIRGTGTYGYTF
TRBV4-2	-	-	TRBJ1-5	TGTGCCAGCAGCCAAGGCAGGGAGGGCCAGCCCCAGCATTTT	CASSQGREGQPQHF
TRBV11-2	-	-	TRBJ2-7	TGTGCCAGCAGCTTAGCTAGAGAAACCTACGAGCAGTACTTC	CASSLARETYEQYF
TRBV29-1	-	-	TRBJ1-4	TGCAGCGTTGATCGGGCAGAAGGGAGAGAAAAACTGTTTTTT	CSVDRAEGREKLFF
TRBV5-1	TRBD2	-	TRBJ2-3	TGCGCCAGCAGCTCCAACAGGGAACTGACCCTAGCGGGAGGGCCGTCAGATACGCAGTATTTT	CASSSNRELTLAGGPSDTQYF
TRBV4-1	TRBD2	-	TRBJ2-7	TGCGCCAGCAGCCAAGGACTGGGAGCGGGAGAGTCGGGAGAGCAGTACTTC	CASSQGLGAGESGEQYF